Listed below are T cell receptor beta chains from one sample, sequenced in a study of blood T cell repertoires in COVID-19. Method: immunoSEQ multiplex PCR; TCRdb's copy keeps in-frame clones and lacks some. The data show about 210,000 clones, 70% to 90% seen once. The sequencing sample was made of PBMCs or T cells enriched from blood (not recorded which). These TCRs come from a woman aged 40 to 49 with acute COVID-19. Each CDR3 is given with its conserved first and last residue. Each record gives: CDR3 length, D gene, V gene, clone size, J gene, CDR3 DNA, CDR3 protein. D genes are given only for firm matches. Only part of the rows carry a size: once, few, many, or a class if the clone is expanded.

cdr3_length: 13; d_call: TRBD1; v_call: TRBV5-1; clone_size: -; j_call: TRBJ1-2; cdr3_nt: TGCGCCAGCAGCTCCGACAGGGGGCTTGGCTACACCTTC; cdr3_aa: CASSSDRGLGYTF
cdr3_length: 16; d_call: TRBD2; v_call: TRBV24-1; clone_size: once; j_call: TRBJ2-1; cdr3_nt: TGTGCCACCAGTGCTAGCGGGAGAGGGTCCTACAATGAGCAGTTCTTC; cdr3_aa: CATSASGRGSYNEQFF
cdr3_length: 14; d_call: TRBD1; v_call: TRBV28; clone_size: -; j_call: TRBJ2-7; cdr3_nt: TGTGCCAGCAGGACCGGGACAGACTTTTTTAGGCAGTACTTC; cdr3_aa: CASRTGTDFFRQYF
cdr3_length: 11; d_call: -; v_call: TRBV7-9; clone_size: -; j_call: TRBJ1-1; cdr3_nt: TGTGCCAGCACTCAGAACACTGAAGCTTTCTTT; cdr3_aa: CASTQNTEAFF
cdr3_length: 15; d_call: TRBD2; v_call: TRBV27; clone_size: -; j_call: TRBJ2-7; cdr3_nt: TGTGCCAGCAAACCAGGGTCGGGAGGGACCTACGAGCAGTACTTC; cdr3_aa: CASKPGSGGTYEQYF
cdr3_length: 16; d_call: TRBD1; v_call: TRBV14; clone_size: once; j_call: TRBJ1-2; cdr3_nt: TGTGCCAGCAGCCAAGAATGGGACAGGGGGGGATATGGCTACACCTTC; cdr3_aa: CASSQEWDRGGYGYTF
cdr3_length: 13; d_call: -; v_call: TRBV15; clone_size: -; j_call: TRBJ1-6; cdr3_nt: TGTGCCACCAGCAGAGGTTCGAGTTCACCCCTCCACTTT; cdr3_aa: CATSRGSSSPLHF
cdr3_length: 14; d_call: -; v_call: TRBV27; clone_size: once; j_call: TRBJ1-6; cdr3_nt: TGTGCCAGCAGTCCGGGACTCCATAATTCACCCCTCCACTTT; cdr3_aa: CASSPGLHNSPLHF
cdr3_length: 14; d_call: -; v_call: TRBV6-2/TRBV6-3; clone_size: -; j_call: TRBJ2-2; cdr3_nt: TGTGCCAGCAGCGTCGCAGGGGTAGCCGGGGAGCTGTTTTTT; cdr3_aa: CASSVAGVAGELFF
cdr3_length: 14; d_call: TRBD2; v_call: TRBV7-3; clone_size: -; j_call: TRBJ2-7; cdr3_nt: TGTGCCAGCAGCTCAACTAGCGGGGCCTACGAGCAGTACTTC; cdr3_aa: CASSSTSGAYEQYF
cdr3_length: 19; d_call: TRBD1; v_call: TRBV19; clone_size: -; j_call: TRBJ2-1; cdr3_nt: TGTGCCAGTAGTGCCGGGACAGGGGGCTTTAAGGGCTCCTACAATGAGCAGTTCTTC; cdr3_aa: CASSAGTGGFKGSYNEQFF
cdr3_length: 13; d_call: -; v_call: TRBV30; clone_size: -; j_call: TRBJ1-2; cdr3_nt: TGTGCCTGGAGCCTTTACGGCGGGTATGGCTACACCTTC; cdr3_aa: CAWSLYGGYGYTF
cdr3_length: 16; d_call: TRBD2; v_call: TRBV4-1; clone_size: -; j_call: TRBJ2-2; cdr3_nt: TGCGCCAGCAGCCAACGGGCGGGGGAGAACACCGGGGAGCTGTTTTTT; cdr3_aa: CASSQRAGENTGELFF
cdr3_length: 14; d_call: -; v_call: TRBV19; clone_size: -; j_call: TRBJ1-2; cdr3_nt: TGTGCCAGTAGTGGACCAGAGGGCCGCTATGGCTACACCTTC; cdr3_aa: CASSGPEGRYGYTF
cdr3_length: 14; d_call: TRBD1; v_call: TRBV15; clone_size: -; j_call: TRBJ1-1; cdr3_nt: TGTGCCACCAGCAGAGGGGACAGGGATCATGAAGCTTTCTTT; cdr3_aa: CATSRGDRDHEAFF
cdr3_length: 15; d_call: -; v_call: TRBV9; clone_size: -; j_call: TRBJ1-6; cdr3_nt: TGTGCCAGCAAGAGGGCCGAGGGTATGGGTTCACCCCTCCACTTT; cdr3_aa: CASKRAEGMGSPLHF
cdr3_length: 16; d_call: -; v_call: TRBV28; clone_size: -; j_call: TRBJ1-1; cdr3_nt: TGTGCCAGCAGTTTCTCCCTTAGTAGACAGCCACTTGAAGCTTTCTTT; cdr3_aa: CASSFSLSRQPLEAFF
cdr3_length: 15; d_call: -; v_call: TRBV6-5; clone_size: -; j_call: TRBJ2-2; cdr3_nt: TGTGCCAGCAGTTACTGGGGGGTGAACACCGGGGAGCTGTTTTTT; cdr3_aa: CASSYWGVNTGELFF
cdr3_length: 15; d_call: TRBD2; v_call: TRBV3-1/TRBV3-2; clone_size: -; j_call: TRBJ2-7; cdr3_nt: TGTGCCAGCAGGAGCACCGGGACTAGTGCTTACGAGCAGTACTTC; cdr3_aa: CASRSTGTSAYEQYF
cdr3_length: 15; d_call: TRBD2; v_call: TRBV7-2; clone_size: medium-sized; j_call: TRBJ2-3; cdr3_nt: TGTGCCAGCAGCTGGACTAGCGGGAGAACAGATACGCAGTATTTT; cdr3_aa: CASSWTSGRTDTQYF
cdr3_length: 15; d_call: -; v_call: TRBV5-5; clone_size: -; j_call: TRBJ2-7; cdr3_nt: TGTGCCAGCAGCCCCGGAGGGGTGGGGCTCTACGAGCAGTACTTC; cdr3_aa: CASSPGGVGLYEQYF
cdr3_length: 15; d_call: TRBD1; v_call: TRBV25-1; clone_size: -; j_call: TRBJ1-2; cdr3_nt: TGTGCCAGCAGTCCCCAGGAGCGGACAGGCTATGGCTACACCTTC; cdr3_aa: CASSPQERTGYGYTF
cdr3_length: 14; d_call: -; v_call: TRBV7-2; clone_size: -; j_call: TRBJ1-1; cdr3_nt: TGTGCCAGCAGCCTACCACAGGGGAACACTGAAGCTTTCTTT; cdr3_aa: CASSLPQGNTEAFF
cdr3_length: 18; d_call: -; v_call: TRBV7-8; clone_size: -; j_call: TRBJ1-5; cdr3_nt: TGTGCCAGCAGCTTAGCCCCCTCGACACAAGTAAACAATCAGCCCCAGCATTTT; cdr3_aa: CASSLAPSTQVNNQPQHF
cdr3_length: 11; d_call: -; v_call: TRBV28; clone_size: -; j_call: TRBJ1-1; cdr3_nt: TGTGCCAGCCACCGGGAGAGTGAAGCTTTCTTT; cdr3_aa: CASHRESEAFF
cdr3_length: 17; d_call: -; v_call: TRBV19; clone_size: -; j_call: TRBJ2-7; cdr3_nt: TGTGCCAGTAGTATGGGGCAAACAGAGGAGAGCGCCTACGAGCAGTACTTC; cdr3_aa: CASSMGQTEESAYEQYF
cdr3_length: 15; d_call: -; v_call: TRBV28; clone_size: -; j_call: TRBJ2-1; cdr3_nt: TGTGCCAGCAGTTTTATTAGTCTAGCGAACAATGAGCAGTTCTTC; cdr3_aa: CASSFISLANNEQFF
cdr3_length: 13; d_call: -; v_call: TRBV27; clone_size: -; j_call: TRBJ2-5; cdr3_nt: TGTGCCAGCAGTTTACTCCGAGGAGAGACCCAGTACTTC; cdr3_aa: CASSLLRGETQYF
cdr3_length: 15; d_call: -; v_call: TRBV4-1; clone_size: -; j_call: TRBJ1-5; cdr3_nt: TGCGCCAGCAGCCGCGTGACAGGTGCGGATCAGCCCCAGCATTTT; cdr3_aa: CASSRVTGADQPQHF
cdr3_length: 15; d_call: -; v_call: TRBV15; clone_size: -; j_call: TRBJ1-6; cdr3_nt: TGTGCCACCAGCAGAGATCAGGGGATGAATTCACCCCTCCACTTT; cdr3_aa: CATSRDQGMNSPLHF
cdr3_length: 13; d_call: -; v_call: TRBV2; clone_size: once; j_call: TRBJ1-1; cdr3_nt: TGTGCCAGCAGCGGACAGATGAACACTGAAGCTTTCTTT; cdr3_aa: CASSGQMNTEAFF
cdr3_length: 15; d_call: TRBD2; v_call: TRBV15; clone_size: -; j_call: TRBJ2-1; cdr3_nt: TGTGCCACCAGCAGATCAAGACTAGCGGACAATGAGCAGTTCTTC; cdr3_aa: CATSRSRLADNEQFF
cdr3_length: 15; d_call: TRBD1; v_call: TRBV6-5; clone_size: -; j_call: TRBJ2-7; cdr3_nt: TGTGCCAGCAGTTACGGAGACAGGGCCCTCTACGAGCAGTACTTC; cdr3_aa: CASSYGDRALYEQYF
cdr3_length: 14; d_call: TRBD1; v_call: TRBV19; clone_size: -; j_call: TRBJ1-5; cdr3_nt: TGTGCCAGTAGCCGGGACAGTCAGTCTCAGCCCCAGCATTTT; cdr3_aa: CASSRDSQSQPQHF
cdr3_length: 15; d_call: -; v_call: TRBV7-9; clone_size: few; j_call: TRBJ1-1; cdr3_nt: TGTGCCAGCAGCTTAGCGGCGGGGAAGAACACTGAAGCTTTCTTT; cdr3_aa: CASSLAAGKNTEAFF
cdr3_length: 18; d_call: TRBD2; v_call: TRBV5-5; clone_size: few; j_call: TRBJ2-1; cdr3_nt: TGTGCCAGCAGCAAGCGGGACCCAAAGGGCACTTCCTACAATGAGCAGTTCTTC; cdr3_aa: CASSKRDPKGTSYNEQFF
cdr3_length: 14; d_call: -; v_call: TRBV18; clone_size: once; j_call: TRBJ1-1; cdr3_nt: TGTGCCAGCTCACCAATCCAGGGAGGCACTGAAGCTTTCTTT; cdr3_aa: CASSPIQGGTEAFF
cdr3_length: 16; d_call: -; v_call: TRBV11-3; clone_size: few; j_call: TRBJ1-1; cdr3_nt: TGTGCCAGCAGCTTGGGCAGACTATACCTGAACACTGAAGCTTTCTTT; cdr3_aa: CASSLGRLYLNTEAFF
cdr3_length: 14; d_call: TRBD1; v_call: TRBV18; clone_size: -; j_call: TRBJ2-7; cdr3_nt: TGTGCCAGCTCACCCGGGACAGGGGGCCACGAGCAGTACTTC; cdr3_aa: CASSPGTGGHEQYF
cdr3_length: 15; d_call: -; v_call: TRBV7-3; clone_size: -; j_call: TRBJ2-1; cdr3_nt: TGTGCCAGCAGCTTAAACCCCTCCTTCGGTAATGAGCAGTTCTTC; cdr3_aa: CASSLNPSFGNEQFF
cdr3_length: 15; d_call: TRBD1; v_call: TRBV10-2; clone_size: once; j_call: TRBJ2-3; cdr3_nt: TGCGCCAGCAGGCTATGGCAGGGGGCGGCAGATACGCAGTATTTT; cdr3_aa: CASRLWQGAADTQYF
cdr3_length: 13; d_call: -; v_call: TRBV19; clone_size: -; j_call: TRBJ2-7; cdr3_nt: TGTGCCAGTTCACCTACCCGCTCCTACGAGCAGTACTTC; cdr3_aa: CASSPTRSYEQYF
cdr3_length: 19; d_call: TRBD2; v_call: TRBV5-1; clone_size: -; j_call: TRBJ2-4; cdr3_nt: TGCGCCAGCAGCTTGAGCGCTAGCGGGAGTATCCCCCCTAGAAACATTCAGTACTTC; cdr3_aa: CASSLSASGSIPPRNIQYF
cdr3_length: 16; d_call: TRBD1; v_call: TRBV28; clone_size: -; j_call: TRBJ1-2; cdr3_nt: TGTGCCAGCAGACAAGTGGGACAGCAAGCTAACTATGGCTACACCTTC; cdr3_aa: CASRQVGQQANYGYTF